The 17 T cell receptor beta chains given below trace back to one sample, sequenced in a study of cytotoxic CD8 clonotypes in ibrutinib-treated CLL. Some clones are missing from TCRdb's copy, which holds only in-frame ones; the method was immunoSEQ multiplex PCR. The sample holds 150,000 to 200,000 clones, approximately 90% seen once. The sample was PBMCs, taken at disease progression, from a patient treated with ibrutinib. The receptors were sampled from a human donor with chronic lymphocytic leukemia.

The sample holds a few counts of this clone. The chain joins TRBV9 to TRBJ2-3; 8 bases are shared with TRBD2. V gave up 4 bases and J gave up 4 bases; unmatched junction bases: 11. The germline gives CDR1 SGDLS, CDR2 YYNGEE. The CDR3 totals 16 residues. The DNA for the CDR3 is TGTGCCAGCAGCTTCACCGGGACTAGTTACGCAGATACGCAGTATTTT. Its protein is CASSFTGTSYADTQYF. Using reference TRBV9 and TRBJ2-3 for the parts outside the CDR3, the full variable domain is DSGVTQTPKHLITATGQRVTLRCSPRSGDLSVYWYQQSLDQGLQFLIQYYNGEERAKGNILERFSAQQFPDLHSELNLSSLELGDSALYFCASSFTGTSYADTQYFGPGTRLTVL.

This chain links TRBV27 with TRBJ1-5, with 10 bases that match TRBD1. The CDR3 has 20 residues. V shed 10 bases, J shed 3 bases, and the junction held 24 bases outside the gene matches. CDR1 is MNHEY and CDR2 is SMNVEV in the germline V gene (reference sequence). The CDR3 DNA is TGTGCCACCCAGAGGACCGGGACAGGGGACCCAGGGGCGAACAATCAGCCCCAGCATTTT. It translates to CATQRTGTGDPGANNQPQHF.

The rearrangement uses TRBV5-1 and TRBJ2-7; D unresolved. The length of the CDR3 is 12 residues. V lost 5 bases and J lost 0, with 6 bases in between. Germline CDR1 is SGHRS and CDR2 is YFSETQ. The CDR3 DNA is TGCGCCAGCAGTTCTCTCTCCTACGAGCAGTACTTC. Its protein product is CASSSLSYEQYF.

V and J are TRBV9 and TRBJ1-2; D is unresolved. The CDR3 spans 17 residues. Germline lookup yields CDR1 SGDLS and CDR2 YYNGEE. With 3 bases removed from V and 3 bases from J, the gap between germline ends came to 21 bases. This chain's CDR3 is CASSDPRLGENYYGYTF. The CDR3 coding sequence is TGTGCCAGCAGCGACCCAAGGTTGGGAGAAAATTACTATGGCTACACCTTC.

This chain uses TRBV5-1 with TRBJ2-5; possible D gene TRBD2, 6 bases. The V end lost 0 bases, the J end lost 2 bases, and 11 bases lay between the germline ends. CDR3 length equals 15 residues. Germline V gene sequence: CDR1 SGHRS, CDR2 YFSETQ. CDR3 coding DNA: TGCGCCAGCAGCTTGGCCGGGAGTTCGCAAGAGACCCAGTACTTC. This gives the protein CASSLAGSSQETQYF.

This chain links TRBV6-5 with TRBJ2-1; D tentatively fits TRBD1 or TRBD2 (5 bases each). This CDR3 has 12 amino acids. The germline V gene encodes CDR1 MNHEY and CDR2 SVGAGI. Trimming removed 7 bases at V and 7 bases at J, with 11 bases between. CDR3 residues: CASIGASNEQFF. CDR3 nucleotide sequence: TGTGCCAGCATCGGGGCATCGAATGAGCAGTTCTTC.

The chain combines TRBV5-4 with TRBJ1-1; D may be TRBD1 (5 bases). This CDR3 has 15 residues. Looked up from germline, CDR1 is SGHNT and CDR2 is YYREEE (reference sequence). The V end lost 0 bases, the J end lost 5 bases, and 14 bases lay between the germline ends. The CDR3 sequence is CASSLAAGGGTEAFF. The CDR3 DNA reads TGTGCCAGCAGCTTGGCGGCCGGGGGAGGTACTGAAGCTTTCTTT.

The chain combines TRBV5-1 with TRBJ1-3, with D perhaps TRBD1 (5 bases). Trimming left V 4 bases short and J 4 bases short, with 12 bases between. This CDR3 comprises 14 residues. Per germline, CDR1 SGHRS and CDR2 YFSETQ. CDR3 protein: CASSPDKAGNTIYF. As DNA, the CDR3 is TGCGCCAGCAGCCCGGACAAGGCAGGAAACACCATATATTTT.

This chain connects TRBV19 to TRBJ1-5; D may be TRBD1 (6 bases). The V gene's germline CDR1 is LNHDA and CDR2 SQIVND (reference sequence). CDR3 size: 18 residues. V was clipped by 3 bases and J by 0 bases, with 18 bases between them. CDR3 coding DNA: TGTGCCAGTAGTATTGGCCCTCAGGGGAAGCATAGCAATCAGCCCCAGCATTTT. As protein: CASSIGPQGKHSNQPQHF.

V and J are TRBV5-1 and TRBJ2-1; TRBD2 matches at 7 bases. V was clipped by 3 bases and J by 5 bases; unmatched bases: 5. CDR1 and CDR2 (germline): SGHRS, YFSETQ. The CDR3 consists of 14 residues. The CDR3 nucleotides read TGCGCCAGCAGCTGGGGGGGAGGCGACAATGAGCAGTTCTTC. This encodes CASSWGGGDNEQFF.

The rearrangement uses TRBV10-3 and TRBJ1-5, with 8 bases aligning to TRBD1. The V segment lost 3 bases and the J segment 5 bases; nucleotides outside the gene matches: 12. This CDR3 spans 17 amino acids. Germline V gives CDR1 ENHRY, CDR2 SYGVKD. The CDR3 coding sequence is TGTGCCATCAGTGACGGACAGGGATCCGCCCCAGATCAGCCCCAGCATTTT. Its protein product is CAISDGQGSAPDQPQHF.

The rearrangement links TRBV28 to TRBJ1-4; D might be TRBD1 (5 bases). The CDR3 runs 16 residues. Trimming shortened V by 10 bases and J by 1 base, and 19 bases separated the two germline ends. CDR1 and CDR2 from the germline V gene are MDHEN and SYDVKM. The CDR3 DNA reads TGTGCCACTAGTCCCGCCTACGGGGGAACTAATGAAAAACTGTTTTTT. Protein: CATSPAYGGTNEKLFF.

The chain carries TRBV19 and TRBJ1-4; no reliable D call. Trimming stripped 5 bases from V and 0 bases from J, with 16 bases between. Per germline, CDR1 LNHDA and CDR2 SQIVND (reference sequence). The CDR3 consists of 17 residues. CDR3 amino acids: CASSLVAYNPTNEKLFF. The CDR3 bases are TGTGCCAGTAGTTTGGTGGCATATAACCCAACTAATGAAAAACTGTTTTTT.

Only a few counts were recorded for this clone. DNA of the CDR3: TGCGCCAGCAGCCAAGAACCAGCGACAGGGATCACCTACGAGCAGTACTTC. Amino acids: CASSQEPATGITYEQYF. The chain joins TRBV4-3 to TRBJ2-7; TRBD1 agrees at 7 bases. From germline, CDR1 is LGHNA and CDR2 YSLEER. V was clipped by 0 bases and J by 2 bases; unmatched bases: 10. This CDR3 contains 17 residues.

Remarks on this clone: Its ends do not fully match the called genes, so a read error is possible. This chain joins TRBV2 and TRBJ2-2; D is possibly TRBD1 (8 bases). This CDR3 is 15 amino acids long. CDR1 and CDR2 (germline): SNHLY, FYNNEI. CDR3 in DNA: TGTGCCCGCAGTGAACAGGGGGGGGACACCGGGGAGCTGTTTTTT. This sequence encodes CARSEQGGDTGELFF. The variable domain in full, with the rest retrieved from reference TRBV2 and TRBJ2-2, is EPEVTQTPSHQVTQMGQEVILRCVPISNHLYFYWYRQILGQKVEFLVSFYNNEISEKSEIFDDQFSVERPDGSNFTLKIRSTKLEDSAMYFCARSEQGGDTGELFFGEGSRLTVL.

The chain is built from TRBV7-9 and TRBJ1-1; the D gene is possibly TRBD1 (5 bases). CDR1 and CDR2 (germline): SEHNR, FQNEAQ (reference sequence). This CDR3 region has 13 residues. The V end was cut by 6 bases, the J end by 4 bases, with 12 bases between. CDR3 residues: CASSPGQTTEAFF. The CDR3 DNA reads TGTGCCAGCAGTCCAGGGCAGACCACTGAAGCTTTCTTT. The full variable domain, rest sourced from reference TRBV7-9 and TRBJ1-1, is DTGVSQNPRHKITKRGQNVTFRCDPISEHNRLYWYRQTLGQGPEFLTYFQNEAQLEKSRLLSDRFSAERPKGSFSTLEIQRTEQGDSAMYLCASSPGQTTEAFFGQGTRLTVV.

This chain joins TRBV5-1 and TRBJ1-2; possibly TRBD1 for D (5 bases). The germline V and J ends were trimmed by 3 bases and 6 bases, with 12 bases remaining between them. The CDR3 totals 13 residues. Germline V gives CDR1 SGHRS, CDR2 YFSETQ. CDR3 DNA sequence: TGCGCCAGCAGCTGGGGCGGTTGGGATGGCTACACCTTC. This encodes CASSWGGWDGYTF.